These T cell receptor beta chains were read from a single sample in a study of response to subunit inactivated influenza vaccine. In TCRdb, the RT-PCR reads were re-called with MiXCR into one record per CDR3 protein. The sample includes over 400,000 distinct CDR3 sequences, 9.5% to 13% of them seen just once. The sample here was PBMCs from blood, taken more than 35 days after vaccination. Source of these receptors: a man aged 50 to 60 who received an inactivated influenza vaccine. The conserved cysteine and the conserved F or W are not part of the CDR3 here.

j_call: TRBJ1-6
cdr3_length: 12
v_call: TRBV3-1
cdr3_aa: ASSQGMDSSPLH

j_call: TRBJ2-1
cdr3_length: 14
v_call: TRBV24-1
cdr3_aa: ATSDFSAGPYNEQF

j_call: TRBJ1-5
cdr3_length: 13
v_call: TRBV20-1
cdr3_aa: SAETGVYSNQPQH

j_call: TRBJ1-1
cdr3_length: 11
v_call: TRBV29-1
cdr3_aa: SVDRGVNTEAF

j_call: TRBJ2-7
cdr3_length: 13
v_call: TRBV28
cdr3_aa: ASSLPYGGAYEQY

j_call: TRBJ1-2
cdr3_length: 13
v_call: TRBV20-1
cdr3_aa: SALRWTGEVYGYT

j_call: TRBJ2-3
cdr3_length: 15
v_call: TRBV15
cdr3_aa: ATSRSRLAGDIDTQY

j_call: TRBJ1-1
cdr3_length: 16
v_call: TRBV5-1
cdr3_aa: ASSGTGVASASNTEAF

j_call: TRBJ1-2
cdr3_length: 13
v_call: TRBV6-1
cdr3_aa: ASGTRDRVNYGYT

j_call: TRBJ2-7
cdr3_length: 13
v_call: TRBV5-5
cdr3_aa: ASSLEGIGTYEQY

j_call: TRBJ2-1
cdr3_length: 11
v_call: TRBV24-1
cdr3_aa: ATSDFQIGEQF

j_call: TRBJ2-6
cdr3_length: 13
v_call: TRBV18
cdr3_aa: ASSPQASGANVLT

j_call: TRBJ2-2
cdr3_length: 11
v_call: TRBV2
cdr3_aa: ASRVGTTGELF

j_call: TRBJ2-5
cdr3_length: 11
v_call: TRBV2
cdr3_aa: ASSETYAQTQY

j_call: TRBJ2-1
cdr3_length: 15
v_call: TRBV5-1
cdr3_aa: ASSHRTYGQFYYEQF

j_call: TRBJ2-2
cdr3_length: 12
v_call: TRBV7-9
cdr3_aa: ASRGQGRAGELF

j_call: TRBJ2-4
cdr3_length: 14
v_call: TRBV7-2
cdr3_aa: ASSLDRSLAKNIQY

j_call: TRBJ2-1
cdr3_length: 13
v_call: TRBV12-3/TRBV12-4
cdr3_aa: ASSLGGVGYNEQF

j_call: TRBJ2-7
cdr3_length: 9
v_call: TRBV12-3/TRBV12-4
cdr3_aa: ASSSRMEQY

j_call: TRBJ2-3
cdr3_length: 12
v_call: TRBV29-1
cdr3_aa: SVYGAELQDTQY

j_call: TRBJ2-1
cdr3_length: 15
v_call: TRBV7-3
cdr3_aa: ASSLTTTSGTTNEQF

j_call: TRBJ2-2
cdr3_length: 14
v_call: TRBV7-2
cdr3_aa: ASSLGKGADTGELF

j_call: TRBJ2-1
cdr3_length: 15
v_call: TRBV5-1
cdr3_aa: ASSSRTGSAGYNEQF

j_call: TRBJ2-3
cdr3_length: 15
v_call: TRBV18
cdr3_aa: ASSQRFLRLGTDTQY

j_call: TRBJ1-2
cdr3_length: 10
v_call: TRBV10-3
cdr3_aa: AISQTYYGYT

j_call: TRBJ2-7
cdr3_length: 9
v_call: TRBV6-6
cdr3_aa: ASSTGGVQY

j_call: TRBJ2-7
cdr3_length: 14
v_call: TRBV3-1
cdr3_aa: ASSQETSRGTPKQY

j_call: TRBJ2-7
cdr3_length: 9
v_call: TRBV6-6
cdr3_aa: ASSYRGEQH

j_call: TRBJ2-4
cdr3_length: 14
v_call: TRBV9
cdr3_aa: ASSVEGGQAKNIQY

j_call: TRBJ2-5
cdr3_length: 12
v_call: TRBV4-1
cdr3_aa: ASSLSLARETQY

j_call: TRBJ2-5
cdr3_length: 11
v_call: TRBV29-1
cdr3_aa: SVATGGLETQY

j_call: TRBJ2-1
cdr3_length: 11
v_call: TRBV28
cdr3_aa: ASTEAGGNEQF

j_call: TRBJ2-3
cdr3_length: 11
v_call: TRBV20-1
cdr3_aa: SPRAGSTDTQY

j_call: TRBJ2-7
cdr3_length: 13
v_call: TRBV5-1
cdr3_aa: ASSLAGDRSEEQY

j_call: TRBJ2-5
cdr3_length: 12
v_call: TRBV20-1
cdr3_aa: SAARTGGQETQY

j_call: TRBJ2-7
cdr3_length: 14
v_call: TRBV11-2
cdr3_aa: ASSLSGTHGPYEQY

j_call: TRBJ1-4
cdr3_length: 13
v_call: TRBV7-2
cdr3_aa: ASSRFWGTNEKLF

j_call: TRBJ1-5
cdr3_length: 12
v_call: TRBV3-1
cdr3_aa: ASSQRQGGQPQH

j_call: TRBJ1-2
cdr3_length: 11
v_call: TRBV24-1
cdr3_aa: ATSDLQGAGYT

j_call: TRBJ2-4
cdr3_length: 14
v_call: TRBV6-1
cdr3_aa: ASGQVGGGGKNIQY

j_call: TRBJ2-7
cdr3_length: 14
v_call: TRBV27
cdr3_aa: ASSPIPGTPSYEQY

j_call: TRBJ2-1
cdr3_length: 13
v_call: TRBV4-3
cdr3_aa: ASSPTGTANNEQF

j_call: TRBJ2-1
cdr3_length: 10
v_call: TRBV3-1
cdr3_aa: ASSPTRNEQF

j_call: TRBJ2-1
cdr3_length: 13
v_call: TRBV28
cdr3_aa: ASKTGGELRNEQF

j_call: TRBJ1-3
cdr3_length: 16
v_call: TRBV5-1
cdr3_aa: ASSWNLGTGLTGNTIY

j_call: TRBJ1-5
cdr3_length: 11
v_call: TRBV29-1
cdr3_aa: SVRDRINQPQH

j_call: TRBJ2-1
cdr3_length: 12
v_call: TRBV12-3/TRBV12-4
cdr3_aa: ASSPLGTFDEQF

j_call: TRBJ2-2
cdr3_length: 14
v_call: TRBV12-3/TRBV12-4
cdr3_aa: ASSFWLARNTGELF